A single sample is the source of the 27 T cell receptor beta chains below, sequenced in a study of CD8 T cells in Susac syndrome. Random hexamers served to reverse transcribe roughly 0.45 to 1 ug RNA. In TCRdb, the immunoSEQ multiplex PCR reads were re-called with MiXCR into one record per CDR3 protein. Among about 71,000 distinct CDR3 sequences listed, just over 95% were seen once. What was sequenced was CD4+ T cells from PBMCs. These receptors all stem from a human donor with multiple sclerosis.

The CDR3 bases are TGCGCCAGCAGCCCCCAAGGACTAGCGGGACTTGGCACAGATACGCAGTATTTT. This encodes CASSPQGLAGLGTDTQYF. This rearrangement joins TRBV5-1 to TRBJ2-3; 12 nucleotides agree with TRBD2. Germline lookup yields CDR1 SGHRS and CDR2 YFSETQ. CDR3 length equals 18 residues. V dropped 4 bases and J dropped 1; count of bases not matched to a gene: 10.

This chain joins TRBV25-1 and TRBJ1-2; possibly TRBD1 for D (6 bases). The CDR3 is 12 residues long. The V end was cut by 4 bases, the J end by 7 bases, with 10 bases between. CDR1 and CDR2 (germline): MGHDK, SYGVNS. The CDR3 sequence is CASSGGASGYTF. In DNA form, the CDR3 reads TGTGCCAGCAGTGGGGGGGCGTCTGGCTACACCTTC.

V is TRBV12-3 or TRBV12-4 and J is TRBJ1-2, with TRBD1 matching 7 bases. Trimming cost V 6 bases and J 4 bases; bases outside gene matches: 8. CDR3 length equals 14 residues. The CDR3 DNA reads as TGTGCCAGCAGCCATCCGGGACAGATCTATGGCTACACCTTC. This gives the protein CASSHPGQIYGYTF.

The table lists this clonotype with a count of one. J is TRBJ1-1 and V is TRBV6-2 or TRBV6-3; weak D call: TRBD1 (6 bases). V was clipped by 6 bases and J by 1 base, with 9 bases between them. The CDR3 is 13 amino acids. CDR1 is MNHEY and CDR2 is SVGEGT in the germline V gene. CDR3 nucleotides: TGTGCCAGCAGGGAGACAGGGAACACTGAAGCTTTCTTT. It codes for CASRETGNTEAFF.

The chain employs TRBV3-1 and TRBJ1-5; no definite D call. This CDR3 has 15 residues. Germline V CDR1 and CDR2: LGHDT, YNNKEL (reference sequence). Trimming shortened V by 0 bases and J by 3 bases, and 9 bases separated the two germline ends. The CDR3 loop is CASSQDYGVNQPQHF. The CDR3 DNA follows: TGTGCCAGCAGCCAAGACTACGGGGTCAATCAGCCCCAGCATTTT. Filled out from reference TRBV3-1 and TRBJ1-5, the complete variable domain reads DTAVSQTPKYLVTQMGNDKSIKCEQNLGHDTMYWYKQDSKKFLKIMFSYNNKELIINETVPNRFSPKSPDKAHLNLHINSLELGDSAVYFCASSQDYGVNQPQHFGDGTRLSIL.

The CDR3 loop reads CASSQEVLQAGTDTQYF. The DNA for the CDR3 is TGCGCCAGCAGCCAAGAGGTACTACAAGCGGGGACAGATACGCAGTATTTT. The V call is TRBV4-1, the J call TRBJ2-3; the match to TRBD2 covers 7 bases. The CDR3 extends over 17 amino acids. The germline CDR1 and CDR2 sequences are MGHRA and YSYEKL. The junction had 9 bases not matched to a gene; V was cut back by 0 bases and J by 3 bases.

This chain links TRBV11-3 with TRBJ1-6, with unresolved D. Germline V gives CDR1 SGHNT, CDR2 YENEEA. V lost 5 bases and J lost 7, with 9 bases in between. This CDR3 has 13 residues. The CDR3 DNA sequence: TGTGCCAGCAGCCCGGCGAGGAATTCACCCCTCCACTTT. It encodes CASSPARNSPLHF.

This clonotype was detected only once. The chain recombines TRBV6-2 or TRBV6-3 with TRBJ1-5, with 7 bases that match TRBD1. The CDR3 runs to 17 residues. Germline V gene sequence: CDR1 MNHEY, CDR2 SVGEGT. J was trimmed by 6 bases and V by 2 bases; bases with no gene match: 13. The CDR3 is CASSYRFVRGRGQPQHF. CDR3 DNA sequence: TGTGCCAGCAGTTACCGGTTTGTGAGGGGGCGAGGTCAGCCCCAGCATTTT.

The genes are TRBV6-1 and TRBJ2-5, with 9 bases identical to TRBD1. CDR3 size: 13 residues. Germline V gives CDR1 MNHNS, CDR2 SASEGT. Germline trimming cut 6 bases from V and 4 bases from J; bases unmatched to any gene: 3. The DNA for the CDR3 is TGTGCCAGCAGAAACAGGGGGCGAGAGACCCAGTACTTC. It specifies CASRNRGRETQYF.

J is TRBJ1-1 and V is TRBV7-2; tentatively, D is TRBD1 (5 bases). The V gene's germline CDR1 is SGHTA and CDR2 FQGNSA. The length of the CDR3 is 14 residues. Trimming cost V 6 bases and J 0 bases, with 11 bases left between them. The CDR3 coding sequence is TGTGCCAGCAGGACAGCTAGTATGAACACTGAAGCTTTCTTT. Translation gives CASRTASMNTEAFF.

This sequence joins TRBV24-1 and TRBJ2-1; 9 bases match TRBD1. CDR1 and CDR2 (germline): KGHDR, SFDVKD. J lost 6 bases, V lost 3 bases, and 5 bases had no gene match. The CDR3 consists of 15 residues. This chain's CDR3 is CATSDLGTGSNEQFF. In DNA form, the CDR3 reads TGTGCCACCAGTGATCTTGGGACAGGGTCCAATGAGCAGTTCTTC.

In DNA form, the CDR3 reads TGCAGCGCGGGACACGGTAATCAGCCCCAGCATTTT. It codes for CSAGHGNQPQHF. This chain uses TRBV29-1 with TRBJ1-5; D is possibly TRBD1 (6 bases). The V and J ends lost 7 bases and 4 bases respectively, with 11 bases between them. CDR1 is SQVTM and CDR2 is ANQGSEA in the germline V gene. The CDR3 consists of 12 residues.

The chain has TRBV11-2 and TRBJ1-2; D remains ambiguous. The germline CDR1 and CDR2 sequences are SGHAT and FQNNGV. V shed 1 base and J shed 4 bases, with 19 bases lying between them. The CDR3 totals 17 residues. CDR3 amino acids: CASSLGSGGRLAYGYTF. As DNA, the CDR3 is TGTGCCAGCAGCTTAGGTAGCGGCGGCCGGTTGGCCTATGGCTACACCTTC.

The gene calls are TRBV7-2 and TRBJ1-2; 9 bases map to TRBD1. Germline trimming cut 5 bases from V and 3 bases from J; bases unmatched to any gene: 13. CDR1 and CDR2 from the germline V gene are SGHTA and FQGNSA. CDR3 size: 17 residues. The CDR3 here is CASSRQSRDRVDYGYTF. CDR3 DNA: TGTGCCAGCAGCAGACAGTCTCGGGACAGGGTCGACTATGGCTACACCTTC. Looking up the rest from reference TRBV7-2 and TRBJ1-2 gives the full variable domain: GAGVSQSPSNKVTEKGKDVELRCDPISGHTALYWYRQSLGQGLEFLIYFQGNSAPDKSGLPSDRFSAERTGGSVSTLTIQRTQQEDSAVYLCASSRQSRDRVDYGYTFGSGTRLTVV.

The chain recombines TRBV12-3 or TRBV12-4 with TRBJ2-2; D not certain. The CDR3 is 14 amino acids. The germline V and J ends were trimmed by 3 bases and 0 bases, with 5 bases remaining between them. The CDR3 sequence is CASSFRANTGELFF. The CDR3 DNA is TGTGCCAGCAGTTTTCGGGCGAACACCGGGGAGCTGTTTTTT.

The chain recombines TRBV12-3 or TRBV12-4 with TRBJ1-1; tentatively, D is TRBD1 (6 bases). The CDR3 has 15 amino acids. Trimming shortened V by 5 bases and J by 7 bases, and 20 bases separated the two germline ends. The CDR3 DNA is TGTGCCAGCAGTACCCGAACGGGGGCAATGGGTGAAGCTTTCTTT. Protein: CASSTRTGAMGEAFF.

This chain links TRBV19 with TRBJ1-5, with 7 bases identical to TRBD1. V lost 3 bases to trimming and J lost 4 bases; unmatched junction nucleotides: 9. Germline values: CDR1 LNHDA, CDR2 SQIVND (reference sequence). The CDR3 loop spans 16 amino acids. The CDR3 region is CASSIGISRGNQPQHF. The CDR3 bases are TGTGCCAGTAGTATCGGTATCTCCAGGGGGAATCAGCCCCAGCATTTT.

The chain recombines TRBV7-8 with TRBJ1-5, with TRBD1 matching over 11 bases. V lost 11 bases and J lost 4; bases outside the gene matches: 7. The CDR3 totals 14 residues. Germline lookup yields CDR1 SGHVS and CDR2 FQNEAQ. CDR3 nucleotides: TGTGCCGTAACGGACAGGGGGCCTAATCAGCCCCAGCATTTT. Amino acid sequence: CAVTDRGPNQPQHF.

In its sample, this clonotype was seen once. The chain links TRBV3-1 to TRBJ2-7; D may be TRBD2 (6 bases). Germline V gives CDR1 LGHDT, CDR2 YNNKEL (reference sequence). Trimming took off 3 bases at V and 6 bases at J, with 9 bases between the two ends. CDR3 length equals 12 residues. CDR3 nucleotides: TGTGCCAGCAGCCACGGGGGTGGCGAGCAGTACTTC. Its protein is CASSHGGGEQYF.

V gene TRBV20-1 combines with J gene TRBJ2-2, with 8 nucleotides matching TRBD2. Unmatched junction bases numbered 6, after V lost 6 bases and J lost 3 bases. The length of the CDR3 is 14 residues. Germline CDR1 and CDR2: DFQATT and SNEGSKA (reference sequence). CDR3 in DNA: TGCAGTGCCCCCCGGGGGGGCCACACCGGGGAGCTGTTTTTT. Translation gives CSAPRGGHTGELFF.

The sample holds one count of this clonotype. The chain links TRBV27 to TRBJ2-7; 7 positions match TRBD1. Germline V gene lookup returns CDR1 MNHEY and CDR2 SMNVEV (reference sequence). V shed 5 bases and J 5 bases; nucleotides not matched to a gene: 9. CDR3 length: 14 amino acids. The CDR3: CASSRQGNAHEQYF. CDR3 in DNA: TGTGCCAGCAGTAGACAGGGAAATGCCCACGAGCAGTACTTC.

The gene calls are TRBV7-3 and TRBJ1-1; 7 bases are a match to TRBD1. This CDR3 has 13 amino acids. V was clipped by 8 bases and J by 7 bases; unmatched bases: 10. Germline V CDR1 and CDR2: SGHTA, FQGTGA. The CDR3 DNA follows: TGTGCCAGCTCGGGCGAGGGGGCCGGTGAAGCTTTCTTT. This codes for CASSGEGAGEAFF.

This chain uses TRBV11-2 with TRBJ2-1; 9 positions agree with TRBD2. Trimming at V came to 3 bases and at J to 8 bases, leaving 11 bases not matched to a gene. The CDR3 contains 16 residues. Germline assignment: CDR1 SGHAT and CDR2 FQNNGV. DNA for the CDR3: TGTGCCAGCAGCTTCACTTATTCTAGCGGGGTGTATGAGCAGTTCTTC. It codes for CASSFTYSSGVYEQFF.

In its sample, this clonotype was seen once. This chain links TRBV20-1 with TRBJ2-5, with 16 positions matching TRBD2. The V and J ends lost 1 base and 1 base, in that order; junction bases with no gene match: 6. The CDR3 is 18 residues long. CDR1 and CDR2 (germline): DFQATT, SNEGSKA (reference sequence). The CDR3 is CSARVRGLAGGIQETQYF. The CDR3, as DNA: TGCAGTGCTAGAGTTAGGGGACTAGCGGGGGGGATCCAAGAGACCCAGTACTTC.

This chain joins TRBV6-2 or TRBV6-3 and TRBJ2-7; 10 positions match TRBD1. With V trimmed by 10 bases and J by 5 bases, 5 bases remained unmatched. This CDR3 is built from 12 residues. Germline CDR1 is MNHEY and CDR2 is SVGEGT. CDR3 sequence: CATATGGHEQYF. The CDR3 coding sequence is TGTGCCACCGCGACAGGGGGCCACGAGCAGTACTTC.

The chain is built from TRBV5-1 and TRBJ1-5; unclear D gene. The CDR3 contains 15 residues. Trimming removed 4 bases at V and 0 bases at J, with 11 bases between. Germline V gives CDR1 SGHRS, CDR2 YFSETQ. As DNA, the CDR3 is TGCGCCAGCAGCCAGGACGGTTATAGCAATCAGCCCCAGCATTTT. It encodes CASSQDGYSNQPQHF.

V usage is TRBV9 and J usage is TRBJ2-3; 11 bases line up with TRBD2. Unmatched junction bases numbered 4, after V lost 4 bases and J lost 0 bases. This CDR3 is 16 amino acids long. Germline CDR1 reads SGDLS; CDR2 reads YYNGEE. CDR3 sequence reads: CASSSRLAGSTDTQYF. CDR3 in DNA: TGTGCCAGCAGCTCACGACTAGCGGGGAGCACAGATACGCAGTATTTT.